A single sample gave rise to the 24 T cell receptor beta chains below, sequenced in a study of shared clonotypes between healthy human individuals. Sequencing was performed with immunoSEQ multiplex PCR; in TCRdb, only in-frame clones are kept and a portion is missing. The sample has over a million clones, about 84% seen once. Sequencing input: memory CD4+ T cells from PBMCs. As to subset: CD45RA-negative fraction. The origin of the receptors is a man aged 18 to 29 in good health. Some clones in this sample may be carry-over from other donors' samples.

This sequence joins TRBV5-1 and TRBJ2-1, with 8 positions matching TRBD2. This CDR3 comprises 16 residues. The germline V gene encodes CDR1 SGHRS and CDR2 YFSETQ. V gave up 0 bases and J gave up 8 bases; unmatched junction bases: 10. The CDR3 DNA follows: TGCGCCAGCAGCTTGGGGGCGGGAGGCCAGGGCGATGAGCAGTTCTTC. Translated, it gives CASSLGAGGQGDEQFF.

The chain couples TRBV25-1 to TRBJ1-1; D is possibly TRBD1 (5 bases). CDR1 is MGHDK, CDR2 SYGVNS, per germline. Trimming pared 4 bases from V and 1 base from J, leaving 16 bases between. The CDR3 runs to 16 residues. CDR3 amino acids: CASSAHGRGANTEAFF. CDR3 nucleotide sequence: TGTGCCAGCAGTGCCCACGGTAGAGGGGCGAACACTGAAGCTTTCTTT.

The chain is built from TRBV5-6 and TRBJ2-1, with no clear D. V was trimmed by 0 bases and J by 10 bases, leaving 11 bases between them. CDR1 is SGHDT, CDR2 YYEEEE, per germline. The CDR3 loop spans 13 amino acids. The CDR3 region is CASSLGVQVEQFF. CDR3 nucleotide sequence: TGTGCCAGCAGCTTGGGTGTTCAGGTCGAGCAGTTCTTC. The full variable domain, its missing parts supplied by reference TRBV5-6 and TRBJ2-1, is DAGVTQSPTHLIKTRGQQVTLRCSPKSGHDTVSWYQQALGQGPQFIFQYYEEEERQRGNFPDRFSGHQFPNYSSELNVNALLLGDSALYLCASSLGVQVEQFFGPGTRLTVL.

The V gene is TRBV5-6, the J gene TRBJ1-2, with a weak D call TRBD1 (5 bases). Per the germline V gene, CDR1 is SGHDT and CDR2 is YYEEEE. The CDR3 totals 14 residues. V was clipped by 4 bases and J by 4 bases, with 14 bases between them. CDR3 in amino acids: CASSPRGGSYGYTF. As DNA, the CDR3 is TGTGCCAGCAGCCCCCGTGGGGGAAGCTATGGCTACACCTTC.

In its sample, this clone was seen a few times. This rearrangement joins TRBV25-1 to TRBJ1-1; the D gene is possibly TRBD1 (6 bases). V was clipped by 6 bases and J by 1 base, with 12 bases between them. CDR1 and CDR2 from the germline V gene are MGHDK and SYGVNS. This CDR3 region has 14 residues. The CDR3 region has the DNA TGTGCCAGCAGCCAGACAGGAAGGAACACTGAAGCTTTCTTT. Its translation: CASSQTGRNTEAFF.

The chain recombines TRBV27 with TRBJ2-7, with 10 bases matching TRBD2. Germline V gives CDR1 MNHEY, CDR2 SMNVEV (reference sequence). Trimming cost V 1 base and J 6 bases; bases outside gene matches: 9. The CDR3 runs 16 residues. The CDR3 sequence: CASSLFGAGGPSEQYF. Here the CDR3 DNA reads TGTGCCAGCAGTTTATTTGGAGCGGGAGGGCCCAGCGAGCAGTACTTC.

The chain joins TRBV19 to TRBJ2-3; either TRBD1 or TRBD2 may fit D (6 bases each). Germline CDR1 and CDR2: LNHDA and SQIVND (reference sequence). The CDR3 has 15 residues. The ends were cut back, 5 bases at V and 4 bases at J, with 16 bases in the middle. CDR3 coding DNA: TGTGCCAGTAGTCCTATAATGGGGGGCGCAGATACGCAGTATTTT. Translation gives CASSPIMGGADTQYF.

CDR3 DNA: TGTGCCACCAGGGGGGGGATTTCAGGAGGCTACACCTTC. Amino acid sequence: CATRGGISGGYTF. The rearrangement links TRBV10-3 to TRBJ1-2, with 7 bases identical to TRBD1. Germline V CDR1 and CDR2: ENHRY, SYGVKD. V was clipped by 10 bases and J by 8 bases; unmatched bases: 13. This CDR3 comprises 13 residues.

The V call is TRBV29-1, the J call TRBJ2-1; no clear D. The CDR3 loop spans 14 amino acids. V was shortened by 8 bases and J by 6 bases, with 20 bases between the two germline ends. Germline assignment: CDR1 SQVTM and CDR2 ANQGSEA. The CDR3 region has the DNA TGCAGCTCCACAACTGATAGTAGAGGCAATGAGCAGTTCTTC. Protein sequence: CSSTTDSRGNEQFF.

The CDR3 DNA reads as TGTGCCAGCTCACCAGGACAGGCCCAAGAGACCCAGTACTTC. As protein: CASSPGQAQETQYF. The rearrangement uses TRBV18 and TRBJ2-5; TRBD1 aligns across 7 bases. The V segment lost 2 bases and the J segment 1 base; nucleotides outside the gene matches: 1. In germline, CDR1 is KGHSH, CDR2 LQKENI. CDR3 length equals 14 residues.

As concerns this clone: This may come from a read error, since a much larger clone is one base off. The chain combines TRBV11-3 with TRBJ2-5, with a tentative D call TRBD2 (5 bases). CDR3 length equals 13 residues. With 1 base removed from V and 4 bases from J, the gap between germline ends came to 7 bases. Germline loops: CDR1 SGHNT, CDR2 YENEEA. CDR3 in amino acids: CASSLVRGETQYF. CDR3 DNA sequence: TGTGCCAGCAGCTTAGTACGGGGAGAGACCCAGTACTTC.

The chain is built from TRBV28 and TRBJ1-1, with a possible D match to TRBD1 (5 bases). Germline CDR1 MDHEN, CDR2 SYDVKM. The CDR3 is 14 residues long. The germline V and J ends were trimmed by 4 bases and 2 bases, with 11 bases remaining between them. The CDR3 here is CASSWSGPNTEAFF. CDR3 in DNA: TGTGCCAGCAGTTGGTCGGGACCAAACACTGAAGCTTTCTTT.

This clone was recorded only once. This chain uses TRBV28 with TRBJ2-5; D perhaps matches TRBD1 (5 bases). CDR1 is MDHEN and CDR2 is SYDVKM in the germline V gene. Trimming shortened V by 7 bases and J by 4 bases, and 10 bases separated the two germline ends. The CDR3 is 12 residues long. CDR3 nucleotides: TGTGCCAGCACAGGGAATCGAGAGACCCAGTACTTC. Amino acids: CASTGNRETQYF.

The genes are TRBV19 and TRBJ2-6, with a tentative D call TRBD2 (5 bases). This CDR3 comprises 14 residues. CDR1 and CDR2 from the germline V gene are LNHDA and SQIVND (reference sequence). V was clipped by 6 bases and J by 0 bases, with 6 bases between them. CDR3 amino acids: CASRLDSGANVLTF. Here the CDR3 DNA reads TGTGCCAGTAGACTAGACTCTGGGGCCAACGTCCTGACTTTC. Full variable domain (outside the CDR3, taken from reference TRBV19 and TRBJ2-6): DGGITQSPKYLFRKEGQNVTLSCEQNLNHDAMYWYRQDPGQGLRLIYYSQIVNDFQKGDIAEGYSVSREKKESFPLTVTSAQKNPTAFYLCASRLDSGANVLTFGAGSRLTVL.

The chain employs TRBV7-2 and TRBJ1-5, with TRBD1 as a possible D gene (6 bases). The V gene's germline CDR1 is SGHTA and CDR2 FQGNSA. The CDR3 runs to 16 residues. V was pared by 2 bases and J by 4 bases, with 15 bases between. CDR3 protein: CASSLIGQTLNQPQHF. The CDR3 region has the DNA TGTGCCAGCAGCTTAATCGGACAGACACTAAATCAGCCCCAGCATTTT.

The chain recombines TRBV5-4 with TRBJ2-2, with 9 positions matching TRBD1. V was clipped by 3 bases and J by 6 bases; unmatched bases: 6. The germline gives CDR1 SGHNT, CDR2 YYREEE (reference sequence). This CDR3 comprises 15 residues. Written as DNA, the CDR3 is TGTGCCAGCAGCTCGCGGGACAGGGTAGCCGGGGAGCTGTTTTTT. Translation gives CASSSRDRVAGELFF.

V gene TRBV5-1 combines with J gene TRBJ2-2, with TRBD2 matching over 12 bases. Trimming cost V 0 bases and J 6 bases; bases outside gene matches: 15. The germline CDR1 and CDR2 sequences are SGHRS and YFSETQ. This CDR3 contains 20 residues. This CDR3 reads CASSLARLAGATIGAGELFF. In nucleotides, the CDR3 is TGCGCCAGCAGCTTGGCCCGACTAGCGGGAGCGACGATTGGGGCCGGGGAGCTGTTTTTT.

The CDR3, as DNA: TGTGCCAGTAGTATGTTGACAGGGGACACTAACTACGAGCAGTACTTC. Protein: CASSMLTGDTNYEQYF. This chain connects TRBV19 to TRBJ2-7, with TRBD1 matching 8 bases. The CDR3 has 16 amino acids. Germline loops: CDR1 LNHDA, CDR2 SQIVND (reference sequence). V lost 3 bases and J lost 3; bases outside the gene matches: 10.

This clone came up many times. This specimen includes other DNA sequences encoding the same CDR3. The chain couples TRBV2 to TRBJ2-4; D might be TRBD2 (5 bases). The CDR3 length is 18 residues. Trimming took 3 bases from V and 0 from J, leaving 18 bases between them. Germline V lookup: CDR1 SNHLY, CDR2 FYNNEI. In DNA form, the CDR3 reads TGTGCCAGCAGTGAGGAATTTGAGGGCACTCTAGCCAAAAACATTCAGTACTTC. Protein product: CASSEEFEGTLAKNIQYF.

The rearrangement joins TRBV28 to TRBJ2-7, with D maybe TRBD2 (5 bases). The CDR3 spans 12 residues. V dropped 6 bases and J dropped 2 bases, with 8 bases sitting between them. CDR1 is MDHEN and CDR2 is SYDVKM in the germline V gene. The DNA for the CDR3 is TGTGCCAGCAGGACTACAGCCTACGAGCAGTACTTC. This codes for CASRTTAYEQYF.

The rearrangement uses TRBV6-6 and TRBJ2-7; TRBD2 might be the D (6 bases). Germline values: CDR1 MNHNY, CDR2 SVGAGI (reference sequence). Trimming pared 5 bases from V and 7 bases from J, leaving 18 bases between. The CDR3 spans 14 residues. The CDR3 DNA reads TGTGCCAGCAGTAAAATCGGAGGGCCGGGGGAGCAGTACTTC. Its translation: CASSKIGGPGEQYF.

The V and J genes are TRBV29-1 and TRBJ2-7, with D possibly matching TRBD1 (6 bases). The CDR3 runs 13 residues. Germline CDR1 and CDR2: SQVTM and ANQGSEA. The V end lost 4 bases, the J end lost 5 bases, and 15 bases lay between the germline ends. CDR3: CSVVTGKRDEQYF. DNA of the CDR3: TGCAGCGTTGTTACAGGGAAAAGGGACGAGCAGTACTTC.

This chain joins TRBV7-8 and TRBJ1-2, with D unclear. The CDR3 spans 15 residues. The ends were cut back, 7 bases at V and 4 bases at J, with 19 bases in the middle. Germline lookup yields CDR1 SGHVS and CDR2 FQNEAQ. The CDR3 nucleotides read TGTGCCAGCAAACCCAGTCCGGAGGGCCTCTATGGCTACACCTTC. Translated: CASKPSPEGLYGYTF.

V usage is TRBV6-1 and J usage is TRBJ1-1; D is unresolved. The CDR3 contains 13 residues. The V and J ends lost 3 bases and 10 bases respectively, with 15 bases between them. In germline, CDR1 is MNHNS, CDR2 SASEGT. The CDR3: CASSERVARRAFF. The CDR3 nucleotides read TGTGCCAGCAGTGAGCGGGTCGCCCGGAGAGCTTTCTTT.